The clone carrying this T cell receptor beta chain was recorded at least ten times. The data originate from a study of T cell repertoires in cytomegalovirus infection. Overall study context: CMV infection and matching HLA type were both indicated by public TCR beta signatures.

With 2 bases removed from V and 0 bases from J, the gap between germline ends came to 7 bases. The CDR3 sequence is 14 residues long. Germline V gives CDR1 SGHTA, CDR2 FQGNSA. TCRdb recomputed calls from the reads with MiXCR, one row per CDR3 protein. Altogether approximately 250,000 distinct CDR3 sequences are present, 9.1% being singletons, with the ten largest covering about 16%. The source is a human donor in good health (CMV status not recorded). Some clones in this sample may be carry-over from other donors' samples. The J gene is TRBJ1-1, the V gene TRBV7-2; D is undetermined. Specimen: PBMCs. In DNA form, the CDR3 reads TGTGCCAGCAGCTTATCGACGGTGAACACTGAAGCTTTCTTT. It codes for CASSLSTVNTEAFF.